This TCR beta chain comes out of a study of blood T cell repertoires in COVID-19. For the study at large: Samples came from the United States, Italy and Spain, spanning acute and convalescent COVID-19. In each case, the material was cDNA or gDNA derived from T cells, B-cell-depleted T cells, or PBMCs.

The V end was cut by 0 bases, the J end by 5 bases, with 5 bases between. The CDR3 contains 13 residues. Germline V gives CDR1 LNHDA, CDR2 SQIVND (reference sequence). In the study's own analysis: Cell counts per sample came from amplifying reference gene primers. Assay used: immunoSEQ multiplex PCR; TCRdb lists only in-frame clones, some missing. V and J calls and clone size come straight from that table; D and trimming were deduced from the DNA. The profile shows around 82,000 clones, roughly 90% of them singletons. The J gene is TRBJ1-5, the V gene TRBV19; D remains ambiguous. Sequencing used peripheral blood. The sequence was obtained from a man between 65 and 85 years old with active or convalescent COVID-19. DNA of the CDR3: TGTGCCAGTAGTATAGACGGGGATCAGCCCCAGCATTTT. This sequence encodes CASSIDGDQPQHF.